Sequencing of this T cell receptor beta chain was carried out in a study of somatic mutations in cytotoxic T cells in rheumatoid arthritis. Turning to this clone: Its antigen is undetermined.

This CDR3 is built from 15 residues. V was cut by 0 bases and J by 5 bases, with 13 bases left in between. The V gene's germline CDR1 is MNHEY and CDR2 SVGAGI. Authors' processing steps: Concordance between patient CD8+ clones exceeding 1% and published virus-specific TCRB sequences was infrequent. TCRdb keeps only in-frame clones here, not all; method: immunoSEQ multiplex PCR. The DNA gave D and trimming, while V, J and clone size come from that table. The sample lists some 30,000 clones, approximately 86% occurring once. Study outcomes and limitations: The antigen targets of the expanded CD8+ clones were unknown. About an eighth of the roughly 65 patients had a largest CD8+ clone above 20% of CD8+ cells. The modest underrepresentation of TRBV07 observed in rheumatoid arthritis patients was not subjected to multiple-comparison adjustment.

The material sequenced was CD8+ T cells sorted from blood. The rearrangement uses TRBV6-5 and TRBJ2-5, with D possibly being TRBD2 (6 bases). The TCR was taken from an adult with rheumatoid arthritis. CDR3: CASSYSHGSSETQYF. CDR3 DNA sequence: TGTGCCAGCAGTTACTCACACGGGAGTAGCGAGACCCAGTACTTC.